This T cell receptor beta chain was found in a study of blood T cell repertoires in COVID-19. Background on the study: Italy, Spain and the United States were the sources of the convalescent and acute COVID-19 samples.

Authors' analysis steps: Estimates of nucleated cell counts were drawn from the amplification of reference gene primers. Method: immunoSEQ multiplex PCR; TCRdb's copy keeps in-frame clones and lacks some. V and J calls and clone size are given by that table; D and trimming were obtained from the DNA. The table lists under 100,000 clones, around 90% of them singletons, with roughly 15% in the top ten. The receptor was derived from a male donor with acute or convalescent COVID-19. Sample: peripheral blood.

The CDR3 nucleotides are TGTGCCAGCAGCCAAATCGAAGAGACCCAGTACTTC. Its translation is CASSQIEETQYF. V is TRBV3-1 (or the pseudogene TRBV3-2) and J is TRBJ2-5; D not certain. Germline CDR1 is LGHDT and CDR2 is YNNKEL (reference sequence). This CDR3 spans 12 amino acids. The V end was cut by 2 bases, the J end by 3 bases, with 4 bases between.